Detailed here is one T cell receptor (beta chain). Sequenced by immunoSEQ multiplex PCR; TCRdb stores in-frame clones only, minus some. The sample has some 130,000 clones, approximately 94% seen once. The CDR3 has 18 residues. CDR1 is LGHDT and CDR2 is YNNKEL in the germline V gene (reference sequence). The V and J ends lost 6 bases and 3 bases, in that order; junction bases with no gene match: 19. This specimen comes from a study of control samples from healthy donors and cancer patients. The sample taken for sequencing was PBMCs. The sequence was obtained from a man between 50 and 59 years old with head and neck cancer. This chain connects TRBV3-1 (or the pseudogene TRBV3-2) to TRBJ2-7; TRBD2 matches at 8 bases. The chain's CDR3 is CASSHSGVRRGAGYEQYF. The CDR3, as DNA: TGTGCCAGCAGTCATTCCGGGGTCCGGCGGGGGGCGGGCTACGAGCAGTACTTC.